Below are 17 T cell receptor beta chains sequenced from a single sample in a study of cytomegalovirus exposure and HLA in healthy donors. 60 Vbeta and 13 Jbeta primers were used in PCR. Clones were sequenced by immunoSEQ multiplex PCR, and TCRdb holds only the in-frame ones, with some missing. Of about 70,000 clones detected, about 73% appear once; the ten largest clones hold 9.5% to 12%. Sequences were obtained from PBMCs. Source of these receptors: a woman between 25 and 40 years old in good health and CMV-seronegative.

This chain connects TRBV25-1 to TRBJ2-5; 7 bases line up with TRBD2. V gave up 8 bases and J gave up 2 bases; unmatched junction bases: 2. The CDR3 length is 12 residues. Germline CDR1 reads MGHDK; CDR2 reads SYGVNS. In nucleotides, the CDR3 is TGTGCCAGCGCGGGGGATCAAGAGACCCAGTACTTC. Its protein product is CASAGDQETQYF.

The rearrangement links TRBV2 to TRBJ2-1, with 7 bases lining up with TRBD1. In germline, CDR1 is SNHLY, CDR2 FYNNEI. V shed 7 bases, J shed 5 bases, and the junction held 8 bases outside the gene matches. This CDR3 is built from 14 residues. The CDR3 spells CASKTPGTDNEQFF. CDR3 bases: TGTGCCAGCAAAACGCCCGGGACAGACAATGAGCAGTTCTTC.

The chain uses TRBV6-1 and TRBJ1-2; D not certain. Trimming took 0 bases from V and 3 from J, leaving 8 bases between them. The germline CDR1 and CDR2 sequences are MNHNS and SASEGT. CDR3 length equals 14 residues. CDR3 sequence reads: CASSEASDHYGYTF. CDR3 nucleotide sequence: TGTGCCAGCAGTGAAGCGTCAGATCACTATGGCTACACCTTC.

The rearrangement links TRBV27 to TRBJ2-4; a weak D match, TRBD1 (5 bases). The V gene lost 0 bases and the J gene lost 1 base, with 10 bases spanning the gap. Germline V gives CDR1 MNHEY, CDR2 SMNVEV (reference sequence). The CDR3 spans 16 residues. The CDR3 nucleotides are TGTGCCAGCAGTTTATCGGTCAGGGTGGCCAAAAACATTCAGTACTTC. Protein product: CASSLSVRVAKNIQYF.

The CDR3 here is CASSSTRAYYEQYF. CDR3 nucleotide sequence: TGTGCCAGCAGTTCAACGCGGGCGTACTACGAGCAGTACTTC. V is TRBV6-5 and J is TRBJ2-7; D is possibly TRBD2 (5 bases). V was cut by 4 bases and J by 3 bases, with 13 bases left in between. Per the germline V gene, CDR1 is MNHEY and CDR2 is SVGAGI. The CDR3 has 14 amino acids.

With respect to this clone: This CDR3 is also generated by other DNA sequences in the sample. This chain uses TRBV29-1 with TRBJ2-3, with 7 bases lining up with TRBD1. Germline trimming cut 6 bases from V and 6 bases from J; bases unmatched to any gene: 15. CDR1 and CDR2 (germline): SQVTM, ANQGSEA. CDR3 length: 15 amino acids. The CDR3 nucleotides read TGCAGCGTGGCAGAACAGGGGACGTCGTACGATACGCAGTATTTT. Translating gives CSVAEQGTSYDTQYF.

In this sample, this clone turned up a few times. This chain joins TRBV30 and TRBJ2-7; 7 bases are shared with TRBD1. The CDR3 is 12 residues long. J gave up 1 base and V 8 bases, and 5 bases lay outside the gene matches. CDR1 GTSNPN and CDR2 SVGIG come from the germline V gene (reference sequence). The CDR3 here is CALRQGSYEQYF. CDR3 nucleotide sequence: TGTGCCCTGAGACAGGGTTCCTACGAGCAGTACTTC.

V usage is TRBV14 and J usage is TRBJ2-1; D may be TRBD1 (6 bases). Trimming stripped 4 bases from V and 8 bases from J, with 15 bases between. CDR1 is SGHDN, CDR2 FVKESK, per germline. CDR3 length equals 14 residues. In DNA form, the CDR3 reads TGTGCCAGCAGCCGAAACAGGGTTATCCATGAGCAGTTCTTC. Its protein product is CASSRNRVIHEQFF.

In its sample, this clone was seen once. The V gene is TRBV5-1, the J gene TRBJ2-2; TRBD1 agrees at 8 bases. Germline V lookup: CDR1 SGHRS, CDR2 YFSETQ. V trimming: 4 bases; J trimming: 0 bases; junction bases outside the gene matches: 2. This CDR3 is built from 15 residues. The CDR3 here is CASSQGAANTGELFF. The CDR3 nucleotides are TGCGCCAGCAGCCAGGGGGCCGCGAACACCGGGGAGCTGTTTTTT.

The chain carries TRBV7-9 and TRBJ1-1; D is unclear. Germline assignment: CDR1 SEHNR and CDR2 FQNEAQ (reference sequence). Trimming left V 0 bases short and J 1 base short, with 9 bases between. This CDR3 has 15 amino acids. The CDR3 nucleotides are TGTGCCAGCAGCTTAGCGCCCAGGCCGAACACTGAAGCTTTCTTT. Translated, it gives CASSLAPRPNTEAFF.

The sample holds one count of this clone. The chain combines TRBV4-1 with TRBJ1-1, with D unresolved. Per the germline V gene, CDR1 is MGHRA and CDR2 is YSYEKL. V was shortened by 3 bases and J by 3 bases, with 14 bases between the two germline ends. The CDR3 extends over 15 amino acids. Written as DNA, the CDR3 is TGCGCCAGCAGCCAGATCGGAGGCAGAGACACTGAAGCTTTCTTT. This encodes CASSQIGGRDTEAFF.

V and J are TRBV2 and TRBJ2-5; TRBD2 matches 8 bases. J lost 5 bases, V lost 8 bases, and 10 bases had no gene match. The germline V gene has CDR1 SNHLY and CDR2 FYNNEI. This CDR3 is 14 amino acids long. This CDR3 reads CASGRGDALETQYF. The CDR3, as DNA: TGTGCCAGCGGGCGGGGGGACGCTTTGGAGACCCAGTACTTC. Together with reference TRBV2 and TRBJ2-5, the CDR3 gives the full variable domain: EPEVTQTPSHQVTQMGQEVILRCVPISNHLYFYWYRQILGQKVEFLVSFYNNEISEKSEIFDDQFSVERPDGSNFTLKIRSTKLEDSAMYFCASGRGDALETQYFGPGTRLLVL.

The chain uses TRBV1 and TRBJ2-5; the table gives TRBD2 as D, unverified against the DNA. TRBV1 is assigned pseudogene status. This CDR3 has 14 amino acids. The DNA for the CDR3 is TGCACCAGCGGGCCCGGGCGGGCAGCGAAGACCCAGTACTTC. Its translation: CTSGPGRAAKTQYF.

V and J are TRBV7-3 and TRBJ2-7; 8 nucleotides align to TRBD1. Germline V gene data show CDR1 as SGHTA and CDR2 as FQGTGA. V lost 5 bases and J lost 6; bases outside the gene matches: 3. The CDR3 runs to 12 residues. DNA for the CDR3: TGTGCCAGCAGCCCAGGGGGCCTCGAGCAGTACTTC. Translation gives CASSPGGLEQYF.

This chain links TRBV4-1 with TRBJ2-7; D is unclear. This CDR3 comprises 16 residues. Germline V gives CDR1 MGHRA, CDR2 YSYEKL. The V end lost 4 bases, the J end lost 0 bases, and 16 bases lay between the germline ends. The CDR3 is CASSPAPVPGSYEQYF. In DNA form, the CDR3 reads TGCGCCAGCAGCCCAGCTCCTGTCCCGGGCTCCTACGAGCAGTACTTC.

The chain joins TRBV10-3 to TRBJ1-5, with 7 bases matching TRBD1. V lost 6 bases, J lost 3 bases, and 2 bases stayed unmatched. The CDR3 sequence is 13 residues long. In germline, CDR1 is ENHRY, CDR2 SYGVKD. In DNA, the CDR3 is TGTGCCATCAGAGACAGGGTCAATCAGCCCCAGCATTTT. Residues: CAIRDRVNQPQHF.

This chain uses TRBV4-3 with TRBJ2-7, with TRBD2 identical over 7 bases. The ends lost 0 bases at V and 3 bases at J; junction bases unmatched: 8. Germline CDR1 and CDR2: LGHNA and YSLEER. There are 16 residues in the CDR3. This chain's CDR3 is CASSQDMGGGVYEQYF. Written as DNA, the CDR3 is TGCGCCAGCAGCCAAGATATGGGGGGAGGGGTCTACGAGCAGTACTTC.